These 29 T cell receptor beta chains were all obtained from the same sample, sequenced in a study of CD8+ T cells in alopecia areata. Following extraction, RNA underwent reverse transcription to cDNA, which served as the sequencing template. The data were produced by immunoSEQ multiplex PCR, yet TCRdb's version contains in-frame clones alone and is incomplete. The sample shows approximately 180,000 clones, 63% of them seen only once. The sample was CD4+ T cells sorted from blood, taken at week 0. The receptors were gathered from a human donor with alopecia areata.

This sequence joins TRBV15 and TRBJ2-3, with D hard to call. Germline CDR1 and CDR2: LNHNV and YYDKDF (reference sequence). V dropped 3 bases and J dropped 6 bases, with 10 bases sitting between them. The CDR3 loop spans 13 amino acids. Here the CDR3 DNA reads TGTGCCACCAGCAGGGGTTTGACGGATACGCAGTATTTT. This gives the protein CATSRGLTDTQYF.

This sequence joins TRBV30 and TRBJ1-1; no clear D. Trimming took off 3 bases at V and 5 bases at J, with 10 bases between the two ends. CDR1 GTSNPN and CDR2 SVGIG come from the germline V gene (reference sequence). The CDR3 consists of 12 residues. The DNA of the CDR3 is TGTGCCTGGAGCCCGTTGGGGACTGAAGCTTTCTTT. The encoded protein is CAWSPLGTEAFF.

This chain uses TRBV5-4 with TRBJ1-4, with 7 bases matching TRBD1. V lost 4 bases and J lost 8; bases outside the gene matches: 14. CDR3 length equals 16 residues. Germline lookup yields CDR1 SGHNT and CDR2 YYREEE (reference sequence). The CDR3 loop reads CASSPDPGQPVEKLFF. In DNA form, the CDR3 reads TGTGCCAGCAGCCCTGACCCGGGACAGCCCGTAGAAAAACTGTTTTTT.

The chain joins TRBV29-1 to TRBJ1-1, with no clear D. Germline CDR1 and CDR2: SQVTM and ANQGSEA. Trimming took off 4 bases at V and 0 bases at J, with 9 bases between the two ends. The CDR3 spans 13 residues. This CDR3 reads CSVGLQLNTEAFF. CDR3 nucleotides: TGCAGCGTTGGATTACAGCTGAACACTGAAGCTTTCTTT.

A single count supports this clone. The chain carries TRBV29-1 and TRBJ2-5; 9 bases match TRBD1. Trimming removed 4 bases from V and 3 bases from J; junction bases left unmatched: 9. The CDR3 has 15 amino acids. Germline V gene sequence: CDR1 SQVTM, CDR2 ANQGSEA. CDR3 nucleotides: TGCAGCGTTGCACCTCGGACAGGGGTAAAAGAGACCCAGTACTTC. It encodes CSVAPRTGVKETQYF.

Turning to this clone: In the same sample, other DNA sequences code for this CDR3. The rearrangement uses TRBV29-1 and TRBJ1-1, with TRBD1 as a possible D gene (5 bases). The V end was cut by 6 bases, the J end by 0 bases, with 11 bases between. The CDR3 runs 13 residues. Germline V lookup: CDR1 SQVTM, CDR2 ANQGSEA. The chain's CDR3 is CSVAGTMNTEAFF. The CDR3 nucleotides read TGCAGCGTAGCCGGGACCATGAACACTGAAGCTTTCTTT.

The CDR3 loop is CASSDSTNTGELFF. Written as DNA, the CDR3 is TGCGCCAGCAGTGACAGTACGAACACCGGGGAGCTGTTTTTT. The gene calls are TRBV5-1 and TRBJ2-2, with TRBD1 as a possible D gene (5 bases). This CDR3 region has 14 residues. The germline V gene has CDR1 SGHRS and CDR2 YFSETQ. The germline V and J ends were trimmed by 5 bases and 0 bases, with 8 bases remaining between them. Looking up the rest from reference TRBV5-1 and TRBJ2-2 gives the full variable domain: KAGVTQTPRYLIKTRGQQVTLSCSPISGHRSVSWYQQTPGQGLQFLFEYFSETQRNKGNFPGRFSGRQFSNSRSEMNVSTLELGDSALYLCASSDSTNTGELFFGEGSRLTVL.

The chain is built from TRBV13 and TRBJ2-3, with 7 bases fitting TRBD2. With 2 bases clipped from V and 6 bases from J, the junction kept 8 bases outside the gene matches. This CDR3 has 15 amino acids. Germline V gene data show CDR1 as PRHDT and CDR2 as FYEKMQ (reference sequence). The CDR3 nucleotides are TGTGCCAGCAGCTTACTCGGGGGGAGTGCGGATACGCAGTATTTT. Its translation: CASSLLGGSADTQYF.

This clone was detected only once. The gene calls are TRBV4-3 and TRBJ2-5, with unresolved D. Germline CDR1 is LGHNA and CDR2 is YSLEER. The CDR3 covers 13 residues. Trimming shortened V by 0 bases and J by 4 bases, and 6 bases separated the two germline ends. CDR3 DNA sequence: TGCGCCAGCAGCCAAGATGCTGGAGAGACCCAGTACTTC. It encodes CASSQDAGETQYF.

V and J are TRBV7-2 and TRBJ2-1, with a possible D match to TRBD1 (6 bases). V was clipped by 6 bases and J by 2 bases, with 14 bases between them. Germline CDR1 and CDR2: SGHTA and FQGNSA. The CDR3 is made up of 15 amino acids. Here the CDR3 reads CASSILDSTYNEQFF. The CDR3 DNA reads as TGTGCCAGCAGTATACTGGACAGTACCTACAATGAGCAGTTCTTC.

V and J are TRBV27 and TRBJ1-2, with 7 bases matching TRBD1. After removal of 5 bases from V and 4 bases from J, the junction contained 4 bases not matched to a gene. This CDR3 has 13 residues. Germline values: CDR1 MNHEY, CDR2 SMNVEV (reference sequence). This CDR3 reads CASSPQGVYGYTF. In nucleotides, the CDR3 is TGTGCCAGCAGTCCCCAGGGGGTCTATGGCTACACCTTC.

This chain links TRBV29-1 with TRBJ1-2, with D tentatively TRBD1 (5 bases). V lost 6 bases, J lost 7 bases, and 18 bases lay in between. CDR1 is SQVTM, CDR2 ANQGSEA, per germline. This CDR3 region has 13 residues. CDR3 residues: CSVRGTPSSGYTF. CDR3 in DNA: TGCAGCGTGCGAGGGACCCCCTCGAGTGGCTACACCTTC.

V and J are TRBV7-8 and TRBJ2-7, with TRBD1 as a possible D gene (6 bases). Germline values: CDR1 SGHVS, CDR2 FQNEAQ. V was trimmed by 1 base and J by 3 bases, leaving 13 bases between them. This CDR3 contains 15 residues. The CDR3 DNA reads as TGTGCCAGCAGCTTAGGCACAGGGTATCGCTACGAGCAGTACTTC. Its protein is CASSLGTGYRYEQYF.

Worth noting for this clone: A read error may produce the germline difference seen at one junction end. The V gene is TRBV25-1, the J gene TRBJ1-1; TRBD1 might be the D (5 bases). The germline V gene has CDR1 MGHDK and CDR2 SYGVNS. CDR3 length: 15 amino acids. Here the CDR3 reads CASSGTYLSNTDAFF. DNA of the CDR3: TGTGCCAGCAGCGGGACCTATTTATCGAACACTGACGCTTTCTTT.

The chain links TRBV29-1 to TRBJ2-7, with 9 bases aligning to TRBD1. V was pared by 5 bases and J by 5 bases, with 7 bases of the junction left unmatched. The CDR3 contains 13 residues. Germline lookup yields CDR1 SQVTM and CDR2 ANQGSEA. In DNA, the CDR3 is TGCAGCGTTAACAACAGGGGGCTTCACGAGCAGTACTTC. It codes for CSVNNRGLHEQYF.

The chain couples TRBV5-4 to TRBJ1-2, with D possibly being TRBD1 (6 bases). The CDR3 length is 12 residues. Per the germline V gene, CDR1 is SGHNT and CDR2 is YYREEE (reference sequence). V lost 4 bases and J 3 bases, leaving 7 bases between the germline ends. The CDR3, as DNA: TGTGCCAGCAGCCCAGGGGACTATGGCTACACCTTC. It yields the protein CASSPGDYGYTF.

CDR3 sequence reads: CASDSRIGPLHF. CDR3 DNA: TGTGCCTCGGACAGCCGTATAGGACCCCTCCACTTT. The rearrangement uses TRBV30 and TRBJ1-6, with D possibly matching TRBD1 (6 bases). This CDR3 region has 12 residues. The V gene's germline CDR1 is GTSNPN and CDR2 SVGIG (reference sequence). V lost 7 bases and J lost 12, with 16 bases in between.

A single count supports this clone. Within the sample, other DNA sequences also encode this same CDR3. The genes are TRBV30 and TRBJ1-5; D is unresolved. Germline V CDR1 and CDR2: GTSNPN, SVGIG (reference sequence). V was trimmed by 1 base and J by 4 bases, leaving 8 bases between them. This CDR3 is 13 amino acids long. The chain's CDR3 is CAWSGQTNQPQHF. CDR3 DNA sequence: TGTGCCTGGAGTGGACAAACTAATCAGCCCCAGCATTTT. The variable domain in full, completed from reference TRBV30 and TRBJ1-5, reads SQTIHQWPATLVQPVGSPLSLECTVEGTSNPNLYWYRQAAGRGLQLLFYSVGIGQISSEVPQNLSASRPQDRQFILSSKKLLLSDSGFYLCAWSGQTNQPQHFGDGTRLSIL.

This clone was seen only once. V and J are TRBV18 and TRBJ1-1, with TRBD1 matching over 9 bases. The CDR3 is 15 amino acids. V shed 4 bases, J shed 0 bases, and the junction held 3 bases outside the gene matches. In germline, CDR1 is KGHSH, CDR2 LQKENI. Written as DNA, the CDR3 is TGTGCCAGCTCACTGGACAGGGGTATGAACACTGAAGCTTTCTTT. Its protein is CASSLDRGMNTEAFF.

The gene calls are TRBV20-1 and TRBJ2-7; no firm D call. The CDR3 spans 11 residues. The V gene's germline CDR1 is DFQATT and CDR2 SNEGSKA (reference sequence). V was trimmed by 3 bases and J by 5 bases, leaving 8 bases between them. This CDR3 reads CSASQNDEQYF. For the CDR3, the DNA is TGCAGTGCTAGCCAGAACGACGAGCAGTACTTC.

V usage is TRBV10-2 and J usage is TRBJ2-1, with no clear D. Trimming cost V 10 bases and J 6 bases, with 10 bases left between them. CDR1 and CDR2 from the germline V gene are WSHSY and SAAADI. This CDR3 comprises 11 residues. The CDR3 spells CATYRSNEQFF. CDR3 coding DNA: TGCGCCACATATAGGTCCAATGAGCAGTTCTTC.

The chain joins TRBV5-1 to TRBJ2-5; 9 nucleotides agree with TRBD2. The V segment lost 0 bases and the J segment 3 bases; nucleotides outside the gene matches: 3. The germline gives CDR1 SGHRS, CDR2 YFSETQ. The CDR3 length is 15 residues. The CDR3 bases are TGCGCCAGCAGCTTGGTATCTAGCGGGAAAGAGACCCAGTACTTC. Translating it yields CASSLVSSGKETQYF.

The genes are TRBV27 and TRBJ2-6, with 7 bases that match TRBD1. There are 15 residues in the CDR3. Germline lookup yields CDR1 MNHEY and CDR2 SMNVEV (reference sequence). The junction had 10 bases not matched to a gene; V was cut back by 4 bases and J by 10 bases. The DNA for the CDR3 is TGTGCCAGCAGTTCCCGGGACAGCCAAATAAACGTCCTGACTTTC. It codes for CASSSRDSQINVLTF.

This clone has just one count. V and J are TRBV30 and TRBJ1-6, with 8 bases matching TRBD1. Looked up from germline, CDR1 is GTSNPN and CDR2 is SVGIG (reference sequence). V was clipped by 3 bases and J by 11 bases; unmatched bases: 12. CDR3 size: 15 residues. As DNA, the CDR3 is TGTGCCTGGAGAATCGGACAGGGAGTTAGTGCACCCCTCCACTTT. This encodes CAWRIGQGVSAPLHF.

The rearrangement uses TRBV30 and TRBJ2-4; D might be TRBD2 (5 bases). The CDR3 has 13 residues. CDR1 is GTSNPN and CDR2 is SVGIG in the germline V gene (reference sequence). The V gene lost 4 bases and the J gene lost 2 bases, with 9 bases spanning the gap. The CDR3 reads CAWTGGSKNIQYF. CDR3 bases: TGTGCCTGGACCGGCGGGTCCAAAAACATTCAGTACTTC.

The rearrangement joins TRBV25-1 to TRBJ1-6; D is ambiguous. This CDR3 has 13 residues. Germline CDR1 is MGHDK and CDR2 is SYGVNS. Trimming stripped 3 bases from V and 9 bases from J, with 9 bases between. The CDR3 loop reads CASSDLTASPLHF. CDR3 sequence (DNA): TGTGCCAGCAGTGACCTGACTGCTTCACCCCTCCACTTT.

This chain uses TRBV5-1 with TRBJ2-3, with D possibly called TRBD1 or TRBD2 (6 bases each). Looked up from germline, CDR1 is SGHRS and CDR2 is YFSETQ. The CDR3 consists of 13 residues. V dropped 5 bases and J dropped 4 bases, with 11 bases sitting between them. The CDR3 nucleotides read TGCGCCAGCAGTGGGGGCGGGGCAGATACGCAGTATTTT. Translated, it gives CASSGGGADTQYF.

This clone was observed once. This CDR3 reads CASTGGANYYGYTF. The CDR3 bases are TGTGCCAGCACAGGGGGCGCGAACTACTATGGCTACACCTTC. The V gene is TRBV6-5, the J gene TRBJ1-2; 8 bases are a match to TRBD1. The CDR3 loop spans 14 amino acids. Germline V lookup: CDR1 MNHEY, CDR2 SVGAGI. The V gene end was trimmed by 7 bases and the J gene end by 3 bases; junction bases not matched to a gene: 7.

This clone showed up just a few times. This chain uses TRBV27 with TRBJ1-2, with 7 nucleotides matching TRBD1. The CDR3 covers 13 residues. The germline gives CDR1 MNHEY, CDR2 SMNVEV (reference sequence). Trimming cost V 5 bases and J 7 bases; bases outside gene matches: 7. For the CDR3, the DNA is TGTGCCAGCAGTGCCGACAGGGATGGTGGCTACACCTTC. This encodes CASSADRDGGYTF.